This note documents a single TCR beta chain sequence. No antigen is known for it. TCRdb reprocessed the 5' RACE reads via MiXCR and lists one record per CDR3 protein. The sample shows more than 600,000 distinct CDR3 sequences, roughly 19% of them seen only once. The sample comes from a study of CD8 T cells in ankylosing spondylitis. Study-wide findings and caveats: Disease-linked clones displayed a CD8+ phenotype and appeared relatively rarely in peripheral blood. What appeared characteristic of ankylosing spondylitis blood was a TCR beta motif of 7 or 8 highly homologous variants.

Germline lookup yields CDR1 SGHTA and CDR2 FQGNSA. Trimming took off 5 bases at V and 0 bases at J, with 8 bases between the two ends. CDR3 length: 15 residues. The sample was blood, either unsorted or a sorted T cell fraction (not recorded which). This chain links TRBV7-2 with TRBJ2-6; D call uncertain. The TCR sequence derives from a male donor with ankylosing spondylitis. CDR3: CASSQEHSGANVLTF. In DNA, the CDR3 is TGTGCCAGCAGCCAAGAACACTCTGGGGCCAACGTCCTGACTTTC.